The 32 T cell receptor beta chains given below trace back to one sample, sequenced in a study of naive and memory T cell subsets. Both TRBC1 and TRBC2 were covered by a beta constant-region primer of two equimolar oligonucleotides. TCRdb ran MiXCR on the UMI-ligation and nested PCR reads and lists one entry per CDR3 protein. This table holds around 90,000 distinct CDR3 sequences, 7% found once. Material for sequencing was central memory CD4+ T cells from blood. The receptor set was obtained from a human donor in good health.

This clonotype has a count of ten or more. The chain employs TRBV5-1 and TRBJ1-2; no clear D gene. This CDR3 is built from 16 residues. V was pared by 0 bases and J by 1 base, with 13 bases between. Looked up from germline, CDR1 is SGHRS and CDR2 is YFSETQ. The CDR3: CASSLAGSARNYGYTF. The DNA of the CDR3 is TGCGCCAGCAGCTTGGCCGGAAGCGCTCGTAACTATGGCTACACCTTC.

This clonotype has ten or more counts. The gene calls are TRBV20-1 and TRBJ2-1, with 9 bases that match TRBD2. The germline CDR1 and CDR2 sequences are DFQATT and SNEGSKA (reference sequence). V gave up 5 bases and J gave up 6 bases; unmatched junction bases: 11. The CDR3 is 15 residues long. The CDR3 here is CSAPGMSGGINEQFF. The CDR3 DNA sequence: TGCAGTGCTCCCGGGATGAGCGGGGGGATCAATGAGCAGTTCTTC.

A note on this clonotype: This could be a read error, since a much larger clone is one nucleotide away. This chain links TRBV30 with TRBJ2-1, with 8 bases matching TRBD2. The germline gives CDR1 GTSNPN, CDR2 SVGIG (reference sequence). The V gene end was trimmed by 8 bases and the J gene end by 5 bases; junction bases not matched to a gene: 14. The CDR3 loop spans 15 amino acids. The CDR3, as DNA: TGTGCCCCATCCTGGAGTCCGGGGGGGCACAATGAGCAGTTCTTC. Amino acid sequence: CAPSWSPGGHNEQFF.

This clonotype came up many times. The V and J genes are TRBV12-3 or TRBV12-4 and TRBJ1-5; tentatively, D is TRBD1 (5 bases). The CDR3 totals 14 residues. Trimming removed 5 bases from V and 3 bases from J, with 11 bases in between. The CDR3 loop is CASSRDGINQPQHF. The CDR3 region has the DNA TGTGCCAGCAGTCGGGACGGTATCAATCAGCCCCAGCATTTT.

V and J are TRBV7-9 and TRBJ2-7; 7 positions match TRBD1. The V gene's germline CDR1 is SEHNR and CDR2 FQNEAQ (reference sequence). With V trimmed by 3 bases and J by 5 bases, 7 bases remained unmatched. The CDR3 covers 14 residues. The CDR3 loop is CASSFGTVKDEQYF. Written as DNA, the CDR3 is TGTGCCAGCAGCTTTGGGACAGTAAAGGACGAGCAGTACTTC. Filled out from reference TRBV7-9 and TRBJ2-7, the complete variable domain reads DTGVSQNPRHKITKRGQNVTFRCDPISEHNRLYWYRQTLGQGPEFLTYFQNEAQLEKSRLLSDRFSAERPKGSFSTLEIQRTEQGDSAMYLCASSFGTVKDEQYFGPGTRLTVT.

The chain links TRBV5-4 to TRBJ1-2, with D possibly matching TRBD1 (5 bases). The germline CDR1 and CDR2 sequences are SGHNT and YYREEE (reference sequence). The CDR3 sequence is 15 residues long. V was pared by 2 bases and J by 3 bases, with 14 bases between. The CDR3 sequence: CASSLEGMGDYGYTF. CDR3 coding DNA: TGTGCCAGCAGCTTAGAAGGGATGGGGGACTATGGCTACACCTTC.

Ten or more counts support this clonotype. This sequence joins TRBV10-3 and TRBJ2-3; 10 bases fit TRBD1. This CDR3 has 15 residues. Losses at the gene ends were 8 bases for V and 1 base for J; bases not matched to a gene: 6. From germline, CDR1 is ENHRY and CDR2 SYGVKD. The chain's CDR3 is CAISGTGVGTDTQYF. CDR3 coding DNA: TGTGCCATCTCCGGGACAGGGGTCGGCACAGATACGCAGTATTTT.

Many counts were recorded for this clonotype. The chain recombines TRBV7-2 with TRBJ2-3; D uncertain. Germline V gene lookup returns CDR1 SGHTA and CDR2 FQGNSA. This CDR3 contains 14 residues. V lost 4 bases, J lost 0 bases, and 8 bases lay in between. The CDR3 nucleotides are TGTGCCAGCAGCTACTACAAGAGCACAGATACGCAGTATTTT. It encodes CASSYYKSTDTQYF.

This clonotype came up a few times. The J gene is TRBJ1-1, the V gene TRBV12-3 or TRBV12-4, with TRBD1 identical over 8 bases. The CDR3 is 15 residues long. The J segment lost 1 base and the V segment lost 5 bases, leaving 6 bases of the junction unmatched. CDR3 loop: CASSQTGVGNTEAFF. The CDR3 nucleotides are TGTGCCAGCAGTCAGACAGGGGTGGGGAACACTGAAGCTTTCTTT.

About this clonotype: This may stem from a read error, because a much larger clone lies one nucleotide away. V and J are TRBV10-3 and TRBJ1-1; TRBD1 might be the D (6 bases). This CDR3 contains 13 residues. Per the germline V gene, CDR1 is ENHRY and CDR2 is SYGVKD. The CDR3 sequence: CAISAQGRTDAFF. CDR3 bases: TGTGCCATCAGTGCTCAGGGGCGGACTGATGCTTTCTTT.

J is TRBJ1-1 and V is TRBV6-1, with 8 nucleotides matching TRBD1. This CDR3 region has 15 residues. V dropped 3 bases and J dropped 3; count of bases not matched to a gene: 6. CDR1 MNHNS and CDR2 SASEGT come from the germline V gene. Here the CDR3 DNA reads TGTGCCAGCAGTGAGAGCACAGGGGGTCACACTGAAGCTTTCTTT. Encoded protein: CASSESTGGHTEAFF.

This clonotype was counted many times. The chain uses TRBV5-5 and TRBJ2-5, with D perhaps matching TRBD2 (6 bases). The CDR3 extends over 14 amino acids. V was shortened by 0 bases and J by 4 bases, with 10 bases between the two germline ends. CDR1 is SGHKS, CDR2 YYEKEE, per germline (reference sequence). The DNA of the CDR3 is TGTGCCAGCAGCTTGGGACGGAGGGGAGAGACCCAGTACTTC. This sequence encodes CASSLGRRGETQYF.

This clonotype appeared many times. The V gene is TRBV6-5, the J gene TRBJ2-6; maybe TRBD1 (6 bases). V lost 4 bases, J lost 1 base, and 14 bases lay in between. There are 17 residues in the CDR3. Germline V CDR1 and CDR2: MNHEY, SVGAGI. CDR3 sequence (DNA): TGTGCCAGCAGTTTCTGGGCAGGGGCTTCTGGGGCCAACGTCCTGACTTTC. Its translation is CASSFWAGASGANVLTF.

This clonotype was observed at least ten times. This chain joins TRBV18 and TRBJ1-3; D uncertain. The V gene's germline CDR1 is KGHSH and CDR2 LQKENI. This CDR3 is 17 amino acids long. Trimming left V 3 bases short and J 0 bases short, with 15 bases between. The CDR3 DNA is TGTGCCAGCTCACCCTGGCCACCCGCCGCCTCTGGAAACACCATATATTTT. It specifies CASSPWPPAASGNTIYF.

The J gene is TRBJ2-7, the V gene TRBV5-1; 8 bases line up with TRBD1. CDR3 length: 13 amino acids. Germline trimming cut 0 bases from V and 6 bases from J; bases unmatched to any gene: 2. Germline lookup yields CDR1 SGHRS and CDR2 YFSETQ. The CDR3: CASSLGDRSEQYF. CDR3 in DNA: TGCGCCAGCAGCTTGGGGGACAGGAGCGAGCAGTACTTC.

This clonotype was observed a few times. V is TRBV7-9 and J is TRBJ1-1; no definite D call. V was trimmed by 0 bases and J by 1 base, leaving 6 bases between them. From germline, CDR1 is SEHNR and CDR2 FQNEAQ (reference sequence). This CDR3 region has 14 residues. This CDR3 is CASSLAARNTEAFF. CDR3 in DNA: TGTGCCAGCAGCTTAGCTGCCAGGAACACTGAAGCTTTCTTT.

In its sample, this clonotype was seen a few times. The rearrangement joins TRBV12-3 or TRBV12-4 to TRBJ2-3; possibly TRBD1 for D (5 bases). The CDR3 runs 13 residues. Trimming left V 6 bases short and J 4 bases short, with 11 bases between. The CDR3 bases are TGTGCCAGCAGCAACAGGATCGCAGATACGCAGTATTTT. Protein sequence: CASSNRIADTQYF.

This clonotype was counted a few times. The chain couples TRBV20-1 to TRBJ2-1; 9 bases fit TRBD2. Germline V gene sequence: CDR1 DFQATT, CDR2 SNEGSKA (reference sequence). V trimming: 3 bases; J trimming: 8 bases; junction bases outside the gene matches: 5. The CDR3 is made up of 13 amino acids. CDR3 in DNA: TGCAGTGCTAGTAGACTAGCGGCCCATGAGCAGTTCTTC. Its translation is CSASRLAAHEQFF.

At least ten counts were recorded for this clonotype. CDR3 coding DNA: TGTGCCTGGAGTGTAGGGTTGATCGAGGGGGAAAACTATGGCTACACCTTC. It translates to CAWSVGLIEGENYGYTF. The chain has TRBV30 and TRBJ1-2, with D perhaps TRBD1 (6 bases). CDR1 is GTSNPN and CDR2 is SVGIG in the germline V gene (reference sequence). Trimming pared 0 bases from V and 2 bases from J, leaving 19 bases between. This CDR3 is 17 amino acids long.

This clonotype showed up many times. The chain is built from TRBV29-1 and TRBJ1-5; D gene unclear. This CDR3 region has 13 residues. The V end was cut by 4 bases, the J end by 6 bases, with 13 bases between. Germline CDR1 SQVTM, CDR2 ANQGSEA. The CDR3 is CSVVEVPGQPQHF. The CDR3 bases are TGCAGCGTTGTGGAGGTGCCGGGTCAGCCCCAGCATTTT.

This clonotype was seen only a few times. The J gene is TRBJ2-7, the V gene TRBV20-1; D ambiguous. Trimming removed 2 bases at V and 2 bases at J, with 13 bases between. The CDR3 runs to 14 residues. Germline values: CDR1 DFQATT, CDR2 SNEGSKA (reference sequence). The DNA for the CDR3 is TGCAGTGCTAGAAAACCACAGTCCACCTACGAGCAGTACTTC. This codes for CSARKPQSTYEQYF.

This clonotype was counted between two and nine times. The chain joins TRBV4-3 to TRBJ2-7; 9 positions agree with TRBD1. The CDR3 extends over 15 amino acids. V was clipped by 0 bases and J by 7 bases; unmatched bases: 7. Germline V gene data show CDR1 as LGHNA and CDR2 as YSLEER. The DNA of the CDR3 is TGCGCCAGCAGCCAAGAGAGGGGACAGGGATGGGAGCAGTACTTC. Its translation: CASSQERGQGWEQYF.

This clonotype was recorded a few times. The V and J genes are TRBV7-2 and TRBJ2-1; 10 bases match TRBD2. V lost 7 bases and J lost 2; bases outside the gene matches: 5. The CDR3 has 15 amino acids. CDR1 and CDR2 from the germline V gene are SGHTA and FQGNSA. Written as DNA, the CDR3 is TGTGCCAGCACCCAAAGCGGGGGGGCCTACAATGAGCAGTTCTTC. Translation: CASTQSGGAYNEQFF.

V usage is TRBV28 and J usage is TRBJ2-7, with 10 bases aligning to TRBD1. Germline-derived CDR1 and CDR2 are MDHEN and SYDVKM. The CDR3 has 16 residues. The V segment lost 5 bases and the J segment 4 bases; nucleotides outside the gene matches: 11. The CDR3 DNA reads TGTGCCAGCAGTCCGGGACAGGGGTCAGAGGGTTACGAGCAGTACTTC. Its translation is CASSPGQGSEGYEQYF.

In its sample, this clonotype was seen a few times. This chain connects TRBV20-1 to TRBJ2-4; D call uncertain. V lost 6 bases to trimming and J lost 3 bases, with 18 bases between them. Per germline, CDR1 DFQATT and CDR2 SNEGSKA (reference sequence). This CDR3 comprises 15 residues. The CDR3 nucleotides read TGCAGTGCCGTTAACGCGGATGTAAGCAAAAACATTCAGTACTTC. Its translation is CSAVNADVSKNIQYF.

This clonotype showed up just a few times. The chain has TRBV6-2 or TRBV6-3 and TRBJ1-2; TRBD1 is a possible D gene (5 bases). CDR1 is MNHEY, CDR2 SVGEGT, per germline. This CDR3 region has 15 residues. Trimming pared 2 bases from V and 4 bases from J, leaving 14 bases between. CDR3 sequence: CASSYKLGGSYGYTF. The CDR3 region has the DNA TGTGCCAGCAGTTACAAGCTCGGGGGTTCCTATGGCTACACCTTC.

A few counts support this clonotype. The V call is TRBV7-9, the J call TRBJ2-1; 10 bases align to TRBD2. Trimming at V came to 5 bases and at J to 6 bases, leaving 7 bases not matched to a gene. The CDR3 is 15 amino acids. The germline CDR1 and CDR2 sequences are SEHNR and FQNEAQ (reference sequence). The CDR3 protein is CASSPLAGRSNEQFF. In DNA, the CDR3 is TGTGCCAGCAGCCCACTAGCGGGGCGCAGCAATGAGCAGTTCTTC.

This clonotype was picked up many times. The chain recombines TRBV7-3 with TRBJ2-7, with D possibly being TRBD2 (6 bases). In germline, CDR1 is SGHTA, CDR2 FQGTGA. The CDR3 has 14 residues. V was shortened by 8 bases and J by 5 bases, with 19 bases between the two germline ends. The CDR3: CASSFGGGGNEQYF. CDR3 bases: TGTGCCAGCTCCTTCGGCGGCGGAGGGAACGAGCAGTACTTC.

To note about this clonotype: At one of its ends the junction is not consistent with the germline gene, which may arise from a read error. The rearrangement uses TRBV10-3 and TRBJ2-7; TRBD1 or TRBD2 may be the D gene (5 bases each). The germline V gene encodes CDR1 ENHRY and CDR2 SYGVKD. The CDR3 runs 13 residues. Here the CDR3 DNA reads TGTGCCATCAGTGAGGCCCCCCGGGACGGTATTAACTTC. It encodes CAISEAPRDGINF.

Note on this clonotype: A read error may be the cause here, since a much bigger clone is one base away. This chain uses TRBV12-3 or TRBV12-4 with TRBJ2-6, with D possibly TRBD2 on 6 matching bases. This CDR3 is built from 16 residues. CDR3 coding DNA: TGTGCCAGCAGCGATAAAGGCTTCGGAGGGGCCAACGTCCCGACTTTC. Amino acids: CASSDKGFGGANVPTF.

The chain uses TRBV29-1 and TRBJ1-1; D not resolved. V gave up 4 bases and J gave up 1 base, with 7 bases separating them. Germline CDR1 is SQVTM and CDR2 is ANQGSEA. There are 12 residues in the CDR3. CDR3 in DNA: TGCAGCGTTGTATGGTCGAACACTGAAGCTTTCTTT. It is translated as CSVVWSNTEAFF.

The sample holds many counts of this clonotype. The V call is TRBV2, the J call TRBJ2-2, with D perhaps TRBD2 (5 bases). The V end lost 5 bases, the J end lost 3 bases, and 7 bases lay between the germline ends. Germline V lookup: CDR1 SNHLY, CDR2 FYNNEI. The CDR3 covers 13 residues. The CDR3 sequence: CASSKLDTGELFF. CDR3 nucleotide sequence: TGTGCCAGCAGTAAACTAGACACCGGGGAGCTGTTTTTT.